This is a list of T cell receptor beta chains from one sample in a study of T cells after posttransplantation cyclophosphamide. Sequenced by immunoSEQ multiplex PCR; TCRdb stores in-frame clones only, minus some. The sample shows more than 9,500 clones, around nine tenths of them seen only once. The sample in question was PBMCs, obtained after allogeneic stem cell transplant with posttransplant cyclophosphamide. These receptors all come from a female patient between 25 and 45 years old who received an allogeneic stem cell transplant from an unrelated donor, was CMV-positive, and had no GVHD. Some T cells may be provided by the graft donor. Each CDR3 is given with its conserved first and last residue. The order of the fields is clone size, V gene, CDR3 length, D gene, J gene, CDR3 DNA, CDR3 protein. The D gene is left open where the match is weak. A clone size is listed for some rows: how often the clone was seen (once, few, many), or a class if it is expanded.

size: -; V: TRBV18; length: 14; D: -; J: TRBJ2-5; DNA: TGTGCCAGCTCACCACAGAAGGGGGGGGAGACCCAGTACTTC; CDR3: CASSPQKGGETQYF
size: once; V: TRBV6-4; length: 16; D: -; J: TRBJ2-2; DNA: TGTGCCAGCAGTGACTCGAAAGACAGAGACACCGGGGAGCTGTTTTTT; CDR3: CASSDSKDRDTGELFF
size: -; V: TRBV25-1; length: 14; D: -; J: TRBJ2-1; DNA: TGTGCCAGCTCCTTAGCGGCCCTCGGGAATGAGCAGTTCTTC; CDR3: CASSLAALGNEQFF
size: -; V: TRBV27; length: 15; D: -; J: TRBJ1-1; DNA: TGTGCCAGCAGTTACTCCCCCACAGGATACACTGAAGCTTTCTTT; CDR3: CASSYSPTGYTEAFF
size: -; V: TRBV5-1; length: 14; D: TRBD2; J: TRBJ2-1; DNA: TGCGCCAGCAGGCGGGAGGCCGCAGGTAGTGAGCAGTTCTTC; CDR3: CASRREAAGSEQFF
size: -; V: TRBV11-2; length: 15; D: -; J: TRBJ1-4; DNA: TGTGCCAGCAGCTTAGGGGGCCCGTGGTCGGAAAAACTGTTTTTT; CDR3: CASSLGGPWSEKLFF
size: -; V: TRBV19; length: 14; D: TRBD2; J: TRBJ2-3; DNA: TGTGCCAGTACCGCTAGCGGGAGGACAGATACGCAGTATTTT; CDR3: CASTASGRTDTQYF
size: -; V: TRBV11-2; length: 17; D: TRBD2; J: TRBJ2-1; DNA: TGTGCCAGCAGCTTAGGCTCGGGGGGACGGGGCGGCGATGAGCAGTTCTTC; CDR3: CASSLGSGGRGGDEQFF
size: -; V: TRBV5-1; length: 15; D: -; J: TRBJ1-2; DNA: TGCGCCAGCAGCTTTAGTGCAGGCGCCTCGCTCGGCTACACCTTC; CDR3: CASSFSAGASLGYTF
size: -; V: TRBV5-1; length: 15; D: -; J: TRBJ2-3; DNA: TGCGCCAGCAGCTTATGGGGGCAGGGCACAGATACGCAGTATTTT; CDR3: CASSLWGQGTDTQYF
size: once; V: TRBV18; length: 13; D: TRBD1; J: TRBJ1-5; DNA: TGTGCCAGCTCCGGACAGGGGCATCAGCCCCAGCATTTT; CDR3: CASSGQGHQPQHF
size: few; V: TRBV5-1; length: 16; D: -; J: TRBJ1-1; DNA: TGCGCCAGCAGCATGCAGGAGATTGGAGGGAACACTGAAGCTTTCTTT; CDR3: CASSMQEIGGNTEAFF
size: -; V: TRBV9; length: 16; D: -; J: TRBJ1-1; DNA: TGTGCCAGCAGCGTAGGTGTTGGGGCAATGGGCACTGAAGCTTTCTTT; CDR3: CASSVGVGAMGTEAFF
size: -; V: TRBV29-1; length: 14; D: -; J: TRBJ1-2; DNA: TGCAGCGTTAGGGTGTCGGGGGGGGACTATGGCTACACCTTC; CDR3: CSVRVSGGDYGYTF
size: -; V: TRBV5-6; length: 14; D: -; J: TRBJ2-2; DNA: TGTGCCAGCAGCGGAACGAGGGCCCCCGGGGAGCTGTTTTTT; CDR3: CASSGTRAPGELFF
size: -; V: TRBV7-6; length: 13; D: -; J: TRBJ2-7; DNA: TGTGCCAGCAGCTCCGGGACACCCAGCGAGCAGTACTTC; CDR3: CASSSGTPSEQYF
size: -; V: TRBV30; length: 17; D: TRBD2; J: TRBJ2-1; DNA: TGTGCCTGGGCGGGCGGGGGAATCGTCCTCGTTTACAATGAGCAGTTCTTC; CDR3: CAWAGGGIVLVYNEQFF
size: few; V: TRBV28; length: 15; D: -; J: TRBJ1-1; DNA: TGTGCCAGCATCTCCACCCTGGCCCCGTACACTGAAGCTTTCTTT; CDR3: CASISTLAPYTEAFF
size: -; V: TRBV28; length: 18; D: -; J: TRBJ2-1; DNA: TGTGCCAGCAGTTTTCGGCTCACAGGGAAAGGGGCCTACAATGAGCAGTTCTTC; CDR3: CASSFRLTGKGAYNEQFF
size: once; V: TRBV7-8; length: 15; D: -; J: TRBJ2-7; DNA: TGTGCCAGCAGCCCACGAGAGACTAGTCTAAACGAGCAGTACTTC; CDR3: CASSPRETSLNEQYF
size: once; V: TRBV28; length: 12; D: -; J: TRBJ1-2; DNA: TGTGCCAGCAGGAGCCCGGGCTATGGCTACACCTTC; CDR3: CASRSPGYGYTF
size: few; V: TRBV10-3; length: 16; D: -; J: TRBJ1-5; DNA: TGTGCCATCAGTGAGTCTGGGCGGGGAAGCAATCAGCCCCAGCATTTT; CDR3: CAISESGRGSNQPQHF
size: -; V: TRBV27; length: 14; D: -; J: TRBJ2-7; DNA: TGTGCCAGCAGGCGATTTGGGCAGTACTACGAGCAGTACTTC; CDR3: CASRRFGQYYEQYF
size: -; V: TRBV6-1; length: 16; D: -; J: TRBJ2-7; DNA: TGTGCCAGCAGGGAATCACAGGGCTATAGGGCCTACGAGCAGTACTTC; CDR3: CASRESQGYRAYEQYF
size: once; V: TRBV7-9; length: 15; D: TRBD2; J: TRBJ2-1; DNA: TGTGCCAGCAGCCAACCGGCGGGGGTGAGAGCGACGCAGTTCTTC; CDR3: CASSQPAGVRATQFF
size: once; V: TRBV6-5; length: 11; D: TRBD1; J: TRBJ2-1; DNA: TGTGCCAGCAGTCAACAGGGGTCGCAGTTCTTC; CDR3: CASSQQGSQFF
size: -; V: TRBV27; length: 14; D: -; J: TRBJ1-5; DNA: TGTGCCAGCAGTGCCGGACAGTTCAATCAGCCCCAGCATTTT; CDR3: CASSAGQFNQPQHF
size: -; V: TRBV5-6; length: 14; D: -; J: TRBJ1-1; DNA: TGTGCCAGCAGACCCGGGAGCATGAACACTGAAGCTTTCTTT; CDR3: CASRPGSMNTEAFF
size: -; V: TRBV11-3; length: 16; D: -; J: TRBJ2-2; DNA: TGTGCCAGCAGCCCCCCGGGGCGGGGGAACACCGGGGAGCTGTTTTTT; CDR3: CASSPPGRGNTGELFF
size: -; V: TRBV28; length: 16; D: -; J: TRBJ1-5; DNA: TGTGCCAGCAGTTCCCTAGGACGGGATTACAATCAGCCCCAGCATTTT; CDR3: CASSSLGRDYNQPQHF
size: -; V: TRBV7-6; length: 16; D: TRBD1; J: TRBJ2-1; DNA: TGTGCCAGCAGCGGACTGGGACAGGAGTTCTACAATGAGCAGTTCTTC; CDR3: CASSGLGQEFYNEQFF
size: -; V: TRBV11-2; length: 15; D: TRBD2; J: TRBJ2-1; DNA: TGTGCCAGCAGGAAACCGGGACTAGCGATCGTTGAGCAGTTCTTC; CDR3: CASRKPGLAIVEQFF
size: once; V: TRBV10-1; length: 18; D: TRBD2; J: TRBJ2-3; DNA: TGCGCCAGCAGTGAGTCGACTCGACTAGCGGCTAGCACAGATACGCAGTATTTT; CDR3: CASSESTRLAASTDTQYF
size: -; V: TRBV27; length: 11; D: -; J: TRBJ1-2; DNA: TGTGCCAGCAGGTCCGGGAATGGCTACACCTTC; CDR3: CASRSGNGYTF
size: -; V: TRBV5-6; length: 14; D: -; J: TRBJ2-1; DNA: TGTGCCAGCAGCTTGGAACAGGGCTACAATGAGCAGTTCTTC; CDR3: CASSLEQGYNEQFF
size: -; V: TRBV6-1; length: 15; D: -; J: TRBJ2-7; DNA: TGTGCCAGCAGCCAAGCGGTCCAGGGGTTCGCCGAGCAGTACTTC; CDR3: CASSQAVQGFAEQYF
size: -; V: TRBV28; length: 14; D: -; J: TRBJ1-5; DNA: TGTGCCAGCAGTCCCCCACAGGGAAATCAGCCCCAGCATTTT; CDR3: CASSPPQGNQPQHF
size: once; V: TRBV5-4; length: 15; D: -; J: TRBJ2-3; DNA: TGTGCCAGCAGCCCTCGGGAGATCTTCACAGATACGCAGTATTTT; CDR3: CASSPREIFTDTQYF
size: -; V: TRBV30; length: 13; D: -; J: TRBJ1-1; DNA: TGTGCCTGGGGGCTCAGGATGAACACTGAAGCTTTCTTT; CDR3: CAWGLRMNTEAFF
size: once; V: TRBV4-1; length: 19; D: TRBD2; J: TRBJ2-3; DNA: TGCGCCAGCAGCCAAGACAGTCTAGCGGGAGGGGTGAGCACAGATACGCAGTATTTT; CDR3: CASSQDSLAGGVSTDTQYF
size: -; V: TRBV7-2; length: 15; D: TRBD2; J: TRBJ2-7; DNA: TGTGCCAGCAGCTTAGAAGGGCAGGGAGGGGACGAGCAGTACTTC; CDR3: CASSLEGQGGDEQYF
size: -; V: TRBV14; length: 17; D: -; J: TRBJ2-7; DNA: TGTGCCAGCAGCCAAGTAGCAGGGAAGCTCTTCTCCTACGAGCAGTACTTC; CDR3: CASSQVAGKLFSYEQYF
size: -; V: TRBV13; length: 15; D: -; J: TRBJ1-4; DNA: TGTGCCAGCAGCCCCCCGACAGGAAGGGATGAAAAACTGTTTTTT; CDR3: CASSPPTGRDEKLFF
size: -; V: TRBV11-2; length: 16; D: -; J: TRBJ1-5; DNA: TGTGCCAGCAGCTTAGCACCGGGTCATAGCAATCAGCCCCAGCATTTT; CDR3: CASSLAPGHSNQPQHF
size: -; V: TRBV6-5; length: 14; D: -; J: TRBJ1-5; DNA: TGTGCCAGCAGATCCCGACAGAGCTATCAGCCCCAGCATTTT; CDR3: CASRSRQSYQPQHF
size: -; V: TRBV7-3; length: 17; D: TRBD1; J: TRBJ1-1; DNA: TGTGCCAGCAGCTTCATCGCGACAGGGGGTAGGAACACTGAAGCTTTCTTT; CDR3: CASSFIATGGRNTEAFF